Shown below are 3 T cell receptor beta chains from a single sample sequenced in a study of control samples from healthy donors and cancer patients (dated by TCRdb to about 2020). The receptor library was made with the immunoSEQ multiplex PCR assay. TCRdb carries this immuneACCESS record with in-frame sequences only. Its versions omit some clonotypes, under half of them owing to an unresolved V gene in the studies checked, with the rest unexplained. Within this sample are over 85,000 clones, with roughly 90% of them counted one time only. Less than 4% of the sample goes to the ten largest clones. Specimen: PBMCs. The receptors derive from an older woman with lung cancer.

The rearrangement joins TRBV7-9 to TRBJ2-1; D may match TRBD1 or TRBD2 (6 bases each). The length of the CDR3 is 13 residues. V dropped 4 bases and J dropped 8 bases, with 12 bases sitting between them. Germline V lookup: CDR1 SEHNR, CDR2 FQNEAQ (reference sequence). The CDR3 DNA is TGTGCCAGCAGCTCCACGGGGGCGTATGAGCAGTTCTTC. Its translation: CASSSTGAYEQFF. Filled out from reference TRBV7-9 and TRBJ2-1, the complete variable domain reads DTGVSQNPRHKITKRGQNVTFRCDPISEHNRLYWYRQTLGQGPEFLTYFQNEAQLEKSRLLSDRFSAERPKGSFSTLEIQRTEQGDSAMYLCASSSTGAYEQFFGPGTRLTVL.

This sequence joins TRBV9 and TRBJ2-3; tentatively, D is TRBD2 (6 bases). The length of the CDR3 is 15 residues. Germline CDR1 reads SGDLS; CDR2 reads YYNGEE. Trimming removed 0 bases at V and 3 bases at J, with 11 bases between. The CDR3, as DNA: TGTGCCAGCAGCGTAGGGGGAGGAGGGACAGATACGCAGTATTTT. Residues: CASSVGGGGTDTQYF.

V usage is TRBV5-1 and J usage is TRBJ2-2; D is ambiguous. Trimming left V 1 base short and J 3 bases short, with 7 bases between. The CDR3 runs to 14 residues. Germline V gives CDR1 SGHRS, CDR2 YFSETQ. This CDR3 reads CASSLSDYTGELFF. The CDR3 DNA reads TGCGCCAGCAGCTTGAGTGACTACACCGGGGAGCTGTTTTTT. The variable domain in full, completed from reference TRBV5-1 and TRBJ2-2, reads KAGVTQTPRYLIKTRGQQVTLSCSPISGHRSVSWYQQTPGQGLQFLFEYFSETQRNKGNFPGRFSGRQFSNSRSEMNVSTLELGDSALYLCASSLSDYTGELFFGEGSRLTVL.